This T cell receptor beta chain was obtained from a study of response to subunit inactivated influenza vaccine. The study's findings and limits: The authors put forward the suggestion that each seasonal influenza vaccination may bring in only a limited number of new T cells.

In germline, CDR1 is LGHDT, CDR2 YNNKEL (reference sequence). Trimming removed 0 bases from V and 6 bases from J, with 14 bases in between. The CDR3 loop spans 15 amino acids. This clonotype has only a few counts. Its target is unknown. One entry per CDR3 protein results from TCRdb running MiXCR on the RT-PCR reads. The sample records some 640,000 distinct CDR3 sequences, 14% being singletons. The chain couples TRBV3-1 to TRBJ2-5; no clear D gene. The receptor comes from a man between 45 and 60 years old who received an inactivated influenza vaccine. The sequencing here drew on PBMCs from blood, taken 14 to 15 days before vaccination. Here the CDR3 DNA reads TGTGCCAGCAGCCAAGATTTGACGCGGCAACAGACCCAGTACTTC. Residues: CASSQDLTRQQTQYF.